This T cell receptor (beta chain) was found in a study of OX40 agonist ivuxolimab in advanced cancers. Data came from immunoSEQ multiplex PCR; TCRdb stores just in-frame clones and leaves some out. This table has 70,000 or so clones, around four fifths appearing once. V dropped 5 bases and J dropped 5; count of bases not matched to a gene: 7. Germline V CDR1 and CDR2: SGHDT, YYEEEE. The CDR3 runs to 14 residues. The specimen comprised CD4+ or CD8+ T cells sorted from blood, sampled in a trial of the OX40 agonist ivuxolimab. The sequence derives from an adult with an advanced solid tumor such as melanoma, head and neck, liver or kidney cancer. The chain is built from TRBV5-6 and TRBJ2-7; 10 nucleotides match TRBD2. The CDR3 spells CASRRSGRADEQYF. CDR3 DNA: TGTGCCAGCAGACGCAGCGGGAGGGCCGACGAGCAGTACTTC. The full variable domain, with the rest looked up from reference TRBV5-6 and TRBJ2-7, is DAGVTQSPTHLIKTRGQQVTLRCSPKSGHDTVSWYQQALGQGPQFIFQYYEEEERQRGNFPDRFSGHQFPNYSSELNVNALLLGDSALYLCASRRSGRADEQYFGPGTRLTVT.